This T cell receptor beta chain emerged from a study of blood T cell repertoires in COVID-19. In the study overall: The United States, Italy and Spain supplied acute and convalescent COVID-19 samples. Sample material is recorded as cDNA or gDNA derived from T cells, B-cell-depleted T cells, or PBMCs.

There are 11 residues in the CDR3. Germline loops: CDR1 DFQATT, CDR2 SNEGSKA (reference sequence). Authors' processing steps: Estimation of nucleated cell counts relied on the amplification of reference gene primers. Sequencing was performed with immunoSEQ multiplex PCR; in TCRdb, only in-frame clones are kept and a portion is missing. Clonal size and the V and J genes are those of that table, whereas D and trimming came from the DNA. Of under 350,000 clones listed, roughly 85% were seen once; the top ten hold about an eighth. The TCR sequence derives from a human donor in a cohort sampled during active COVID-19. The rearrangement uses TRBV20-1 and TRBJ2-3, with D uncertain. Sequenced: peripheral blood. The CDR3 here is CSLWSADTQYF. CDR3 bases: TGCAGCCTCTGGAGCGCAGATACGCAGTATTTT.